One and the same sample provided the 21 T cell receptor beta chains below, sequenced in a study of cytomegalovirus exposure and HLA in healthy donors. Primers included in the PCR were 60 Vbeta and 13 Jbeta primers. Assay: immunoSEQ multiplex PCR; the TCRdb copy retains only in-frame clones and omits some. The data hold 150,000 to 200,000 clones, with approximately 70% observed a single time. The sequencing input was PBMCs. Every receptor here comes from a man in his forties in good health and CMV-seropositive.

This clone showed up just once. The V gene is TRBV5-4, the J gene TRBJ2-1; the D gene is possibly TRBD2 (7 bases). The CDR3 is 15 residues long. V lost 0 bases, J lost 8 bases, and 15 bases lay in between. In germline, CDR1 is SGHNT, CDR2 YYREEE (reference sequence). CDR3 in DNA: TGTGCCAGCAGCTTGGAAGGGGGGGGACTTCATGAGCAGTTCTTC. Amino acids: CASSLEGGGLHEQFF.

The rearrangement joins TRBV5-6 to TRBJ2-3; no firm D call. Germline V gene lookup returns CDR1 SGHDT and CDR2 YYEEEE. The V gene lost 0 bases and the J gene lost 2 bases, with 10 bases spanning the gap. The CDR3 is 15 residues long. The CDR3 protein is CASSLVRSPTDTQYF. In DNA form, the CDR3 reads TGTGCCAGCAGCTTGGTCAGGTCTCCCACAGATACGCAGTATTTT.

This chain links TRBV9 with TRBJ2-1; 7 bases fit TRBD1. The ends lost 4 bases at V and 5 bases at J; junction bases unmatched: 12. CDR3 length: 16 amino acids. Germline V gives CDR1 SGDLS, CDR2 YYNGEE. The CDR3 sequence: CASSPEARGRNNEQFF. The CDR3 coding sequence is TGTGCCAGCAGCCCCGAGGCGAGGGGGCGGAACAATGAGCAGTTCTTC.

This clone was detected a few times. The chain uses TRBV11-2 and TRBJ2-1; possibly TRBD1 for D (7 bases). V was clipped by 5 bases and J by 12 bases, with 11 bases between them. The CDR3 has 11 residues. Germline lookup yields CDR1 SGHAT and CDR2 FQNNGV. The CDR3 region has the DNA TGTGCCAGCAGCGCGGGACAGAGGCAGTTCTTC. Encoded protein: CASSAGQRQFF. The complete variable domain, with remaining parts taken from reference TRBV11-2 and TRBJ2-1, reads EAGVAQSPRYKIIEKRQSVAFWCNPISGHATLYWYQQILGQGPKLLIQFQNNGVVDDSQLPKDRFSAERLKGVDSTLKIQPAKLEDSAVYLCASSAGQRQFFGPGTRLTVL.

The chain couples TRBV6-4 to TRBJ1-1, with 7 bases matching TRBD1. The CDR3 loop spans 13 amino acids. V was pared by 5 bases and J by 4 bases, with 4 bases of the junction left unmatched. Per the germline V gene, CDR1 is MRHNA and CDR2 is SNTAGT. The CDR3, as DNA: TGTGCCAGCAGTACCCCAGGGGGCACTGAAGCTTTCTTT. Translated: CASSTPGGTEAFF.

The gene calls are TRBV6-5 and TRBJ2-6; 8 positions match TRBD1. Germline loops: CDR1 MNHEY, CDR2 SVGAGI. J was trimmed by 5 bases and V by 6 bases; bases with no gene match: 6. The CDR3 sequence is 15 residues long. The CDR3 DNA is TGTGCCAGCAGCAACACAGGGGGGTGGGCCAACGTCCTGACTTTC. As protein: CASSNTGGWANVLTF.

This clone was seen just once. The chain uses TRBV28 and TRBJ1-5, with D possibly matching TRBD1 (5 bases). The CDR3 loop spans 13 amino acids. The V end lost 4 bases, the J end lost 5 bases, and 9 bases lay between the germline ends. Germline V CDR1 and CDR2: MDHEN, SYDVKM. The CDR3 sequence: CASSWGGYQPQHF. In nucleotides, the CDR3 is TGTGCCAGCAGTTGGGGGGGGTATCAGCCCCAGCATTTT. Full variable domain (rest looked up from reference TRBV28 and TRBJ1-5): DVKVTQSSRYLVKRTGEKVFLECVQDMDHENMFWYRQDPGLGLRLIYFSYDVKMKEKGDIPEGYSVSREKKERFSLILESASTNQTSMYLCASSWGGYQPQHFGDGTRLSIL.

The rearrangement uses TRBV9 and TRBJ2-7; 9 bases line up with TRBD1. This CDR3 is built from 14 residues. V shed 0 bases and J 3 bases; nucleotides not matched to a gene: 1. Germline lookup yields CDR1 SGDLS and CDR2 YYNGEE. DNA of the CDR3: TGTGCCAGCAGCGTAGGACAGGGGGACTACGAGCAGTACTTC. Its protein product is CASSVGQGDYEQYF.

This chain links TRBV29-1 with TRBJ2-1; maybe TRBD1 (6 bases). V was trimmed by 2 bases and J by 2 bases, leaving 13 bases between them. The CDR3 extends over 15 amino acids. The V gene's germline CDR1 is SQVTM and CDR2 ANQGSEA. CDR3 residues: CSVESSGVAYNEQFF. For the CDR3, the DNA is TGCAGCGTTGAAAGCTCAGGGGTGGCCTACAATGAGCAGTTCTTC.

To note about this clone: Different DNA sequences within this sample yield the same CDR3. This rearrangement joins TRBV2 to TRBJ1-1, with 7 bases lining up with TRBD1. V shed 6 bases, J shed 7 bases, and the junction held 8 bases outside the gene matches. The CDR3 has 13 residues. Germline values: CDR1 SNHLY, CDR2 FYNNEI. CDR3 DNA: TGTGCCAGCAGGACTACAGGGGTCAATGAAGCTTTCTTT. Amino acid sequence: CASRTTGVNEAFF.

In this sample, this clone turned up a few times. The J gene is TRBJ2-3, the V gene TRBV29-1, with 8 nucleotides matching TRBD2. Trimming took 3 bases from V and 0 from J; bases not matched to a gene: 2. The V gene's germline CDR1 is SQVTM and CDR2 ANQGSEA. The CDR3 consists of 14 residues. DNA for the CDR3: TGCAGCGTTGACCGGGGGGGGAGCACAGATACGCAGTATTTT. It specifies CSVDRGGSTDTQYF.

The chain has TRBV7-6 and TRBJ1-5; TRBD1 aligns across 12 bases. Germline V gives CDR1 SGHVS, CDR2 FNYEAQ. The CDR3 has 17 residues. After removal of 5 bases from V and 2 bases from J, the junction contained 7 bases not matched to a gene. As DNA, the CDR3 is TGTGCCAGCAGCCCGGGGACAGGGGGCGTTGGCAATCAGCCCCAGCATTTT. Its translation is CASSPGTGGVGNQPQHF.

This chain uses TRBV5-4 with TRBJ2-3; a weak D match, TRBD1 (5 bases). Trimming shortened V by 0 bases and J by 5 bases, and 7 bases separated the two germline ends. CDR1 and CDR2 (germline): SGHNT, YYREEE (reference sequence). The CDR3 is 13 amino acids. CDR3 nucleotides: TGTGCCAGCAGCTTGGGGGGCCGAGATACGCAGTATTTT. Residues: CASSLGGRDTQYF.

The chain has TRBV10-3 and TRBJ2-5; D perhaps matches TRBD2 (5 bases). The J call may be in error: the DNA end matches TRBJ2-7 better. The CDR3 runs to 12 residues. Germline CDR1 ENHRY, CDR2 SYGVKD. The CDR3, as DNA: TGTGCCATCAGTGAGACGGGATCCGAGCAGTACTTC. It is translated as CAISETGSEQYF.

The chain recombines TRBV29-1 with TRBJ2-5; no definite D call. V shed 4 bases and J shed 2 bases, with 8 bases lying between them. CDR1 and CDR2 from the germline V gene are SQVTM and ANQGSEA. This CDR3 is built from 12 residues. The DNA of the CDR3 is TGCAGCGTTGCTGGCAGACAAGAGACCCAGTACTTC. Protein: CSVAGRQETQYF.

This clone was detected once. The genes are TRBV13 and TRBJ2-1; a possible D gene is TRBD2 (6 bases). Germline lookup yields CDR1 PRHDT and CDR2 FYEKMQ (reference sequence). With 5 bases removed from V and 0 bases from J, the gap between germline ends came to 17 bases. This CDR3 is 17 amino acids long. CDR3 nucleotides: TGTGCCAGCAGCCCTCGCCGGAGGGACCACTCCTACAATGAGCAGTTCTTC. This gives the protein CASSPRRRDHSYNEQFF.

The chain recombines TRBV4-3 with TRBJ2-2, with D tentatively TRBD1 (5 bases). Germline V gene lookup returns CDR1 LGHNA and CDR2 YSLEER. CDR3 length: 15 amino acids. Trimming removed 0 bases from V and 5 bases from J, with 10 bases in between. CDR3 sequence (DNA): TGCGCCAGCAGCCAAGATTGGACATTGACCGGGGAGCTGTTTTTT. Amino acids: CASSQDWTLTGELFF.

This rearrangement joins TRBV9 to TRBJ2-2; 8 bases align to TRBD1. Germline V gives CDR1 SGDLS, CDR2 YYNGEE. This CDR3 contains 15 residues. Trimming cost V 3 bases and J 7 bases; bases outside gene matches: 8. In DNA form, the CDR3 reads TGTGCCAGCAGCGGTCAGGGGGCCATGGGCGGGGAGCTGTTTTTT. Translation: CASSGQGAMGGELFF.

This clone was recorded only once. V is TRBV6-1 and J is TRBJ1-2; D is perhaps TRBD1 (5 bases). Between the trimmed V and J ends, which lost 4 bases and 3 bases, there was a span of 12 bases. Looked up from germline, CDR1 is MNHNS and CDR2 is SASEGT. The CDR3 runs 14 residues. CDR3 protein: CASSATWGDYGYTF. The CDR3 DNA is TGTGCCAGCAGTGCCACGTGGGGGGACTATGGCTACACCTTC.

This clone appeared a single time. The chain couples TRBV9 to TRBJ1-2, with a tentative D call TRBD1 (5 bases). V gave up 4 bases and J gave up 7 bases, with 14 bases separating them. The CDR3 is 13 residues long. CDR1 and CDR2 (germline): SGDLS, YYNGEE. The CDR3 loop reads CASSPGGTPGYTF. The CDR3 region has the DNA TGTGCCAGCAGCCCGGGCGGGACTCCTGGCTACACCTTC.

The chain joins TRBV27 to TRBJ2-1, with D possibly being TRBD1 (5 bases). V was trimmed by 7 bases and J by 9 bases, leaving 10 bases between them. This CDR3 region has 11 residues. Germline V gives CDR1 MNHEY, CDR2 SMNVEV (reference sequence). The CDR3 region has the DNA TGTGCCAGCACCCTGGGGCTTGAGCAGTTCTTC. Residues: CASTLGLEQFF.